This T cell receptor (beta chain) originates from a study of T cell repertoires in cytomegalovirus infection. Overall study: Public TCR beta signatures were indicative of both CMV infection and a matching HLA type.

This clonotype was seen at least ten times. Its target is not known. Study-level points and caveats: Clonotypes of TCR beta that were HLA-C-restricted and CMV-specific dominated the ex vivo response.

V lost 3 bases to trimming and J lost 4 bases, with 9 bases between them. The CDR3 consists of 14 residues. CDR1 and CDR2 from the germline V gene are SGHVS and FNYEAQ. In TCRdb, the reads were re-called with MiXCR into one record per CDR3 protein. The table has over 150,000 distinct CDR3 sequences, about 20% seen once. The receptor's source is a human donor in good health (CMV status not recorded). Some clones in this sample may be carry-over from other donors' samples. This chain joins TRBV7-6 and TRBJ2-2; D may be TRBD2 (6 bases). The sample comprised PBMCs. DNA for the CDR3: TGTGCCAGCAGCTTTAGCGGAGGCACCGGGGAGCTGTTTTTT. Its protein product is CASSFSGGTGELFF.